A selection of T cell receptor beta chains follows, all from one sample in a study of beta chain features in type 1 diabetes. Method: immunoSEQ multiplex PCR; TCRdb's copy keeps in-frame clones and lacks some. This table holds approximately 600,000 clones, under 15% found once. Input material: naive CD4+ T cells from blood. The source of these receptors is a man aged 25-45 years with type 1 diabetes. CDR3s include the opening cysteine and the closing phenylalanine or tryptophan. A D gene is named only where the DNA matches it firmly.

j_call: TRBJ2-7; d_call: .; v_call: TRBV7-2; cdr3_aa: CASSLEVRDYEQYF
j_call: TRBJ1-6; d_call: TRBD1; v_call: TRBV28; cdr3_aa: CASSPGQGDSPLHF
j_call: TRBJ1-5; d_call: .; v_call: TRBV7-2; cdr3_aa: CASSLVGEDQPQHF
j_call: TRBJ1-6; d_call: .; v_call: TRBV7-3; cdr3_aa: CASSEYGTENSPLHF
j_call: TRBJ1-3; d_call: .; v_call: TRBV7-2; cdr3_aa: CASSAAGTRNTIYF
j_call: TRBJ2-3; d_call: TRBD2; v_call: TRBV9; cdr3_aa: CASSSGTSRSDTQYF
j_call: TRBJ1-1; d_call: .; v_call: TRBV7-9; cdr3_aa: CASELLSHTEAFF
j_call: TRBJ1-2; d_call: TRBD1; v_call: TRBV28; cdr3_aa: CASSATGNYGYTF
j_call: TRBJ2-7; d_call: TRBD2; v_call: TRBV9; cdr3_aa: CASSVTSGSYEQYF
j_call: TRBJ1-5; d_call: TRBD1; v_call: TRBV15; cdr3_aa: CATSRDLRGQGRGNQPQHF
j_call: TRBJ2-7; d_call: .; v_call: TRBV6-5; cdr3_aa: CASRTGQVYEQYF
j_call: TRBJ1-5; d_call: .; v_call: TRBV7-2; cdr3_aa: CASSWSGAGNQPQHF
j_call: TRBJ2-6; d_call: .; v_call: TRBV28; cdr3_aa: CASSLVSGANVLTF
j_call: TRBJ2-5; d_call: .; v_call: TRBV30; cdr3_aa: CAWNLRQGKETQYF
j_call: TRBJ2-3; d_call: .; v_call: TRBV7-3; cdr3_aa: CASSLTSPDTQYF